A selection of T cell receptor beta chains follows, all from one sample in a study of T cell repertoires in cytomegalovirus infection. No cognate antigen is known for these TCRs. MiXCR was run by TCRdb on the reads, yielding one entry per CDR3 protein. In the table there are about 900,000 distinct CDR3 sequences, more than 25% of which are singletons. This specimen was cultured CD8+ T cells from PBMCs, taken from culture after CMV antigen stimulation. The receptor source for this set is a human donor in good health (CMV status not recorded). Some clones in this sample may be carry-over from other donors' samples. Both conserved end residues are part of each CDR3. D genes are given only for firm matches. Clone sizes are given selectively: once, few, many, or a class where the clone is expanded.

j_call v_call clone_size d_call cdr3_nt cdr3_aa
TRBJ1-5 TRBV6-4 - - TGTGCCAGCGCCCTAGGGGGGGATCGCAATCAGCCCCAGCATTTT CASALGGDRNQPQHF
TRBJ2-1 TRBV6-2/TRBV6-3 - TRBD2 TGTGCCAGCAGTTACTCGTTTTGGGCAGGGACTAACGGGGGTTACAATGAGCAGTTCTTC CASSYSFWAGTNGGYNEQFF
TRBJ1-1 TRBV19 - - TGTGCCAGTAGGGCCCTTGAAGGAAACACTGAAGCTTTCTTT CASRALEGNTEAFF
TRBJ1-2 TRBV24-1 - - TGTGCCACCAGTGAGGAGCCGGGACGGATATATGGCTACACCTTC CATSEEPGRIYGYTF
TRBJ2-7 TRBV12-3/TRBV12-4 few - TGTGCCAGCAGTTCCTCCATCGCGCCCCACCTATACGAGCAGTACTTC CASSSSIAPHLYEQYF
TRBJ2-1 TRBV7-2 few TRBD2 TGTGCCAGCAGCTTCCTCACCGGGACTAGCGGGTACAATGAGCAGTTCTTC CASSFLTGTSGYNEQFF
TRBJ2-5 TRBV5-6 - - TGTGCCAGCAGCTCAGAAGTTAGCCTCCAAGAGACCCAGTACTTC CASSSEVSLQETQYF
TRBJ2-1 TRBV11-2 few TRBD1 TGTGCCAGCAGCAGAGGACAGGGACGGGAGCAGTTCTTC CASSRGQGREQFF
TRBJ1-5 TRBV15 few TRBD1 TGTGCCACCAGCCGACAGGGGGGGAATCAGCCCCAGCATTTT CATSRQGGNQPQHF
TRBJ1-5 TRBV4-1 - - TGCGCCAGCAGCCCCGTTCTCTTCGGCAATCAGCCCCAGCATTTT CASSPVLFGNQPQHF
TRBJ1-1 TRBV29-1 - TRBD1 TGCAGCGTTTTGACAGGGACTGCTTTCTTT CSVLTGTAFF